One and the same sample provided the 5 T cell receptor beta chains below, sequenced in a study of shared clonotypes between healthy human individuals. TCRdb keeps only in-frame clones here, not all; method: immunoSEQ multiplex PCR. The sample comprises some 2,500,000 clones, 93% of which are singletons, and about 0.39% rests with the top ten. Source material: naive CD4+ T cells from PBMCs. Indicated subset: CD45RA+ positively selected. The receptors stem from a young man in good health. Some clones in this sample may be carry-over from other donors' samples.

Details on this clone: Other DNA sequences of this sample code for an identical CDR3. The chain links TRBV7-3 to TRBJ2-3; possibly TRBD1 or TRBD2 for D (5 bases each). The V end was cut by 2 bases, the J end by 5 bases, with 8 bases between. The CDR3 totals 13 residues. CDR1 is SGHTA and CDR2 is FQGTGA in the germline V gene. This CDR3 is CASSLRGLDTQYF. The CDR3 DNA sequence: TGTGCCAGCAGCTTACGGGGCCTAGATACGCAGTATTTT. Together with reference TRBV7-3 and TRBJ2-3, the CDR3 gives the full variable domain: GAGVSQTPSNKVTEKGKYVELRCDPISGHTALYWYRQSLGQGPEFLIYFQGTGAADDSGLPNDRFFAVRPEGSVSTLKIQRTERGDSAVYLCASSLRGLDTQYFGPGTRLTVL.

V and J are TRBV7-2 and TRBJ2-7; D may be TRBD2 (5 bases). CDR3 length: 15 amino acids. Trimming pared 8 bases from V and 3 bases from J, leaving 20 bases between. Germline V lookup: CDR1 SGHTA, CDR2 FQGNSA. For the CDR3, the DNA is TGTGCCAGCTGCCCGTCGAGGGCCGGGAACTACGAGCAGTACTTC. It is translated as CASCPSRAGNYEQYF. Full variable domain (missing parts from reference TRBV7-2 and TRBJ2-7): GAGVSQSPSNKVTEKGKDVELRCDPISGHTALYWYRQSLGQGLEFLIYFQGNSAPDKSGLPSDRFSAERTGGSVSTLTIQRTQQEDSAVYLCASCPSRAGNYEQYFGPGTRLTVT.

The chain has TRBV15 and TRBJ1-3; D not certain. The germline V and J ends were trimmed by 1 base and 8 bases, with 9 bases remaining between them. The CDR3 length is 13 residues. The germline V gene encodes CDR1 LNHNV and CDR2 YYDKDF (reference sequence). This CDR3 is CATSRAGLHTIYF. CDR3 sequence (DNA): TGTGCCACCAGCAGAGCCGGGCTCCACACCATATATTTT.

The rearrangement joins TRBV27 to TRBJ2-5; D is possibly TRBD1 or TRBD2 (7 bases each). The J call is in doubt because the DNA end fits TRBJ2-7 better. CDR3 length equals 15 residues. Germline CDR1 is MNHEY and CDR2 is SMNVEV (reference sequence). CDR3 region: CASSLGRGQSYEQYF. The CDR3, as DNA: TGTGCCAGCAGTTTGGGGAGGGGACAGTCCTACGAGCAGTACTTC.

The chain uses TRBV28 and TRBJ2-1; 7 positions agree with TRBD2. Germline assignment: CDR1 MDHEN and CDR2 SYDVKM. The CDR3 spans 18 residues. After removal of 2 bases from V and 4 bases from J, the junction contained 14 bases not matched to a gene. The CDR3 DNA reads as TGTGCCAGCAGTTTAAGAGGTGTAGGCGGGGGATCATACAATGAGCAGTTCTTC. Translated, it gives CASSLRGVGGGSYNEQFF.